This is a list of T cell receptor beta chains from one sample in a study of T cell changes during pregnancy in multiple sclerosis. The table came from immunoSEQ multiplex PCR; TCRdb's copy has only in-frame clones and leaves some out. The sample includes about 61,000 clones, about 90% of them seen just once. The starting material was peripheral blood, obtained in the first trimester of pregnancy. These receptor sequences come from a female donor in good health, enrolled as a control in a pregnancy study. Each CDR3 is given with its conserved first and last residue. D genes are given only for firm matches. The size of a clone is reported for some rows only, either as once, few or many, or as a class for expanded clones.

TGCAGCGTTGGAGGAGCGGGGGGGGACCAAGAGACCCAGTACTTC | CSVGGAGGDQETQYF | TRBV29-1 | TRBD2 | NA | TRBJ2-5
TGTGCCAGCAGCTTGGAACCTCGGGACACTGAAGCTTTCTTT | CASSLEPRDTEAFF | TRBV5-4 | NA | NA | TRBJ1-1
TGTGCCAGCAGCTTGGCGGGGGTGACTTGGGAGCAGTACTTC | CASSLAGVTWEQYF | TRBV5-5 | NA | NA | TRBJ2-7
TGTGCCAGCAGCTTACGAACAGGGGGCGACTATGGCTACACCTTC | CASSLRTGGDYGYTF | TRBV11-3 | TRBD1 | NA | TRBJ1-2
TGTGCCAGCTCCAGGGACACTGAAGCTTTCTTT | CASSRDTEAFF | TRBV6-5 | NA | NA | TRBJ1-1
TGTGCCAGCAGAACGACCCAAAGCGGTGAAAAACTGTTTTTT | CASRTTQSGEKLFF | TRBV7-9 | NA | NA | TRBJ1-4
TGTGCCAGTATCATTTCCCCGGGACAGGGAAGAACTGAAGCTTTCTTT | CASIISPGQGRTEAFF | TRBV19 | TRBD1 | NA | TRBJ1-1
TGCGCCAGCAGCCAAGAACCCCCGGGACAGGGGTACGAGCAGTACTTC | CASSQEPPGQGYEQYF | TRBV4-3 | TRBD1 | once | TRBJ2-7
TGTGCCAGCAGCGCCGGACAGGGGTACACTGAAGCTTTCTTT | CASSAGQGYTEAFF | TRBV7-9 | TRBD1 | NA | TRBJ1-1
TGTGCCAGCAGTTACTCCGGACACAACTATGGCTACACCTTC | CASSYSGHNYGYTF | TRBV6-5 | NA | NA | TRBJ1-2
TGTGCCAGCAGCTCCAGGGGGTCCCTTGAAGCTTTCTTT | CASSSRGSLEAFF | TRBV7-9 | TRBD1 | NA | TRBJ1-1
TGTGCCAGCCGTCAGGCCCCAAACTCCAATCAGCCCCAGCATTTT | CASRQAPNSNQPQHF | TRBV27 | NA | NA | TRBJ1-5
TGTGCCAGCAGCCCCGGGAGCGTAGGCTATGGCTACACCTTC | CASSPGSVGYGYTF | TRBV7-3 | NA | NA | TRBJ1-2
TGTGCCAGCGGCCAGGCGTACTATGGCTACACCTTC | CASGQAYYGYTF | TRBV6-5 | NA | NA | TRBJ1-2
TGTGCCAGTAGTAACCGGGAGTCTAACTATGGCTACACCTTC | CASSNRESNYGYTF | TRBV19 | NA | NA | TRBJ1-2
TGTGCCAGCAGCTTAGCCTCGAGCGGCAATGAGCAGTTCTTC | CASSLASSGNEQFF | TRBV7-6 | NA | NA | TRBJ2-1
TGTGCCAGCAGATATAACAGGGGGTTAATCTCCTACGAGCAGTACTTC | CASRYNRGLISYEQYF | TRBV5-8 | TRBD1 | NA | TRBJ2-7
TGTGCCACCGGACAGGACCCGAATTCACCCCTCCACTTT | CATGQDPNSPLHF | TRBV10-3 | TRBD1 | few | TRBJ1-6
TGTGCCAGCAGCGTCGGACAGGGGGCGCGGGTCAATGAGCAGTTCTTC | CASSVGQGARVNEQFF | TRBV9 | TRBD1 | NA | TRBJ2-1
TGTGCCAGCAGCTTGAGGTTTGGCCCATACAATGAGCAGTTCTTC | CASSLRFGPYNEQFF | TRBV7-9 | NA | NA | TRBJ2-1
TGTGCCAGCAGCTTAAGGGGGGGCTGGGGCACTGAAGCTTTCTTT | CASSLRGGWGTEAFF | TRBV7-8 | NA | NA | TRBJ1-1
TGTGCCAGCAGCCTCCCCCGGGACAGGGGTATCCTGTTCTATGGCTACACCTTC | CASSLPRDRGILFYGYTF | TRBV7-2 | TRBD1 | NA | TRBJ1-2
TGTGCCAGCAGCTTAGTAACAGGGGATTTCTCTGGAAACACCATATATTTT | CASSLVTGDFSGNTIYF | TRBV7-8 | TRBD1 | NA | TRBJ1-3